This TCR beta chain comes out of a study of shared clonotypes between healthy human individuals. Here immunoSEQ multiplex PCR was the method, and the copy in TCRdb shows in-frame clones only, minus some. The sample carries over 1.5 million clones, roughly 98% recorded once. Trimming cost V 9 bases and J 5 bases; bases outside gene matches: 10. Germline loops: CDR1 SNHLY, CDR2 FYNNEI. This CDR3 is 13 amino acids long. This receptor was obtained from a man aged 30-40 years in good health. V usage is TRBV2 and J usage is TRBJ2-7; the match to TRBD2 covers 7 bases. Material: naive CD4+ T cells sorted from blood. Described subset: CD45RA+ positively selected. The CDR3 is CASNAAGSHEQYF. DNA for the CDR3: TGTGCCAGTAATGCAGCGGGGTCCCACGAGCAGTACTTC.